This T cell receptor (beta chain) was documented in a study of EBV T-cell therapy then PD-1 blockade in nasopharyngeal carcinoma. Specified treatment: AdE1-LMPpoly-expanded autologous EBV-specific T-cell therapy followed by anti-PD-1 nivolumab. The ends were cut back, 0 bases at V and 3 bases at J, with 9 bases in the middle. Germline CDR1 SGDLS, CDR2 YYNGEE. The CDR3 consists of 14 residues. Remarks on this clone: The antigen is undetermined.

Clones were read by immunoSEQ multiplex PCR, and TCRdb kept only the in-frame ones, dropping some. The data contain 20,000 to 25,000 clones, under 90% of them singletons. J is TRBJ1-2 and V is TRBV9, with D tentatively TRBD1 (5 bases). The sequencing here drew on CD8+ T cells from blood, taken around day 58 from a patient whose treatment included autologous EBV-specific T cells and nivolumab. This TCR came from a man in his forties or fifties with nasopharyngeal carcinoma. The CDR3 sequence: CASSVGGEDYGYTF. The CDR3 nucleotides read TGTGCCAGCAGCGTAGGAGGGGAGGACTATGGCTACACCTTC.